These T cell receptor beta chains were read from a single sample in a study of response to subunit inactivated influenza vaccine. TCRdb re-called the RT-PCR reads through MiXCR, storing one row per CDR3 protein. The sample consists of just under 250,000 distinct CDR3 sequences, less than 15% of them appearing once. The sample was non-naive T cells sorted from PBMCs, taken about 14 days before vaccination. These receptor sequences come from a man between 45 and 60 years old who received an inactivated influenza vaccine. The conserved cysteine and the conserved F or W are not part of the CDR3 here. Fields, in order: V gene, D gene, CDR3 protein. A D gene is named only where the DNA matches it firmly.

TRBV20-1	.	SASRGGRGTEAF
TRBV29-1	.	SVVKAVWDTQY
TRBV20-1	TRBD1	SASEMGQGGFNQPQH
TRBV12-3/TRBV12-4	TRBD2	ASSSSSGAYEQY
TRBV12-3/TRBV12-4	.	ASSRGESSYEQY
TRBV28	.	ASSFWNTEAF
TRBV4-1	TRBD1	ASSPPYRGEYPYEQY
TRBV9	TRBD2	ASSPNLAGSFVEQY
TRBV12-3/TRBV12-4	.	ASSFYPGKQDNEQF
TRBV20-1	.	SARLEETQY
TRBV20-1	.	SAQGGVGRAF
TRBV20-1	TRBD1	SGLQGGTEAF
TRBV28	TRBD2	ASSFQWGLTSGSLSQETQY
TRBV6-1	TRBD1	ASRVTGDRGEQY
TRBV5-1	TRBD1	ASSVGQGASNEQF
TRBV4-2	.	ASSQHLDQPQH
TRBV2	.	ASSELASLTDTQY
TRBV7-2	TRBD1	ASSWTGGGTEAF
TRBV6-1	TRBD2	ASRPPYSGLAINEQF
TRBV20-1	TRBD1	SAEGTGAYEQY
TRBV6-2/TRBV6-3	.	ASSYSLTHPY
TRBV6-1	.	ASSEGGGYGYT
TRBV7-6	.	ASSLGPTSNTEAF
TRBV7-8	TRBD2	ASRLAGGEETQY
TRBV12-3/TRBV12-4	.	ASSFSGAGELF
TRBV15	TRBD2	ATSRDFWTSSSEQF
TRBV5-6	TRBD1	ASSRHRGVAYNEQF
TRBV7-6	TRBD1	ASSSPGQGAETQY